The next 26 T cell receptor beta chains were all read from a single sample in a study of identifying expanded T cells in peripheral blood. Some clones are missing from TCRdb's copy, which holds only in-frame ones; the method was immunoSEQ multiplex PCR. The profile shows 100,000 to 150,000 clones, approximately 86% of them singletons. The material sequenced was blood. Receptors were obtained from a person aged 18-69 years in good health.

CDR3 bases: TGTGCCAGTAGTATAGATAACAGGTTCAGGTACGAGCAGTACTTC. Its protein is CASSIDNRFRYEQYF. The J gene is TRBJ2-7, the V gene TRBV19; tentatively, D is TRBD1 (5 bases). Trimming removed 0 bases at V and 4 bases at J, with 13 bases between. The CDR3 covers 15 residues. Per germline, CDR1 LNHDA and CDR2 SQIVND (reference sequence).

This chain uses TRBV6-5 with TRBJ2-5; D ambiguous. From germline, CDR1 is MNHEY and CDR2 SVGAGI. The CDR3 covers 13 residues. V was clipped by 0 bases and J by 5 bases, with 7 bases between them. The CDR3 region is CASSYSGFETQYF. CDR3 in DNA: TGTGCCAGCAGTTACTCGGGGTTTGAGACCCAGTACTTC.

The rearrangement joins TRBV7-9 to TRBJ1-3, with D tentatively TRBD1 (6 bases). The CDR3 length is 16 residues. Germline assignment: CDR1 SEHNR and CDR2 FQNEAQ (reference sequence). Trimming took off 5 bases at V and 4 bases at J, with 18 bases between the two ends. The CDR3 spells CASSATSRGGGNTIYF. DNA of the CDR3: TGTGCCAGCAGCGCTACATCCAGGGGCGGGGGAAACACCATATATTTT.

This chain links TRBV2 with TRBJ2-4, with TRBD2 matching over 8 bases. This CDR3 region has 14 residues. The germline V gene has CDR1 SNHLY and CDR2 FYNNEI. The trim removed 4 bases at V and 4 bases at J, leaving 3 bases unmatched. CDR3 nucleotides: TGTGCCAGCAGTGCTATAGCGGGAAAAAACATTCAGTACTTC. It codes for CASSAIAGKNIQYF.

The rearrangement links TRBV5-1 to TRBJ2-3; 11 bases match TRBD2. Germline loops: CDR1 SGHRS, CDR2 YFSETQ. Trimming cost V 0 bases and J 0 bases; bases outside gene matches: 3. The CDR3 is 17 residues long. CDR3 sequence: CASSLEVAGGSTDTQYF. CDR3 DNA: TGCGCCAGCAGCTTGGAAGTAGCGGGAGGGAGCACAGATACGCAGTATTTT.

This clone was observed a few times. CDR3 amino acids: CSVGAVAGGPDNEQFF. CDR3 in DNA: TGCAGCGTTGGGGCGGTAGCGGGAGGGCCGGACAATGAGCAGTTCTTC. The chain recombines TRBV29-1 with TRBJ2-1, with 11 bases identical to TRBD2. Germline V gene sequence: CDR1 SQVTM, CDR2 ANQGSEA. Germline trimming cut 4 bases from V and 5 bases from J; bases unmatched to any gene: 10. The CDR3 spans 16 residues.

This chain links TRBV2 with TRBJ1-3; 7 nucleotides agree with TRBD1. Germline assignment: CDR1 SNHLY and CDR2 FYNNEI. The CDR3 length is 15 residues. Trimming at V came to 3 bases and at J to 0 bases, leaving 2 bases not matched to a gene. For the CDR3, the DNA is TGTGCCAGCAGTGAGTGGGACAGCTCTGGAAACACCATATATTTT. Translating it yields CASSEWDSSGNTIYF.

The V gene is TRBV2, the J gene TRBJ1-1; D is perhaps TRBD1 (6 bases). V was pared by 1 base and J by 5 bases, with 20 bases between. The CDR3 loop spans 17 amino acids. The germline gives CDR1 SNHLY, CDR2 FYNNEI. This CDR3 reads CASSEVGAGVSSTEAFF. The CDR3 DNA follows: TGTGCCAGCAGTGAAGTTGGAGCAGGGGTTTCGAGTACTGAAGCTTTCTTT. The variable domain in full, with the rest retrieved from reference TRBV2 and TRBJ1-1, is EPEVTQTPSHQVTQMGQEVILRCVPISNHLYFYWYRQILGQKVEFLVSFYNNEISEKSEIFDDQFSVERPDGSNFTLKIRSTKLEDSAMYFCASSEVGAGVSSTEAFFGQGTRLTVV.

The rearrangement uses TRBV5-1 and TRBJ1-3; D is unresolved. Germline-derived CDR1 and CDR2 are SGHRS and YFSETQ. V lost 5 bases and J lost 0, with 9 bases in between. There are 14 residues in the CDR3. CDR3 bases: TGCGCCAGCAGATCGTATATCTCTGGAAACACCATATATTTT. Amino acid sequence: CASRSYISGNTIYF.

The chain employs TRBV19 and TRBJ2-3; 8 bases are a match to TRBD2. The CDR3 runs to 15 residues. Germline loops: CDR1 LNHDA, CDR2 SQIVND (reference sequence). Trimming took 6 bases from V and 2 from J; bases not matched to a gene: 7. The CDR3 loop reads CASRKTGGATDTQYF. For the CDR3, the DNA is TGTGCCAGTAGGAAAACCGGGGGGGCCACAGATACGCAGTATTTT.

V gene TRBV28 combines with J gene TRBJ2-2; TRBD1 matches at 7 bases. Germline loops: CDR1 MDHEN, CDR2 SYDVKM. J gave up 0 bases and V 1 base, and 2 bases lay outside the gene matches. The CDR3 runs 16 residues. The CDR3 bases are TGTGCCAGCAGTTTATTAGGACAGGCGAACACCGGGGAGCTGTTTTTT. Translation gives CASSLLGQANTGELFF. Full variable domain (missing parts from reference TRBV28 and TRBJ2-2): DVKVTQSSRYLVKRTGEKVFLECVQDMDHENMFWYRQDPGLGLRLIYFSYDVKMKEKGDIPEGYSVSREKKERFSLILESASTNQTSMYLCASSLLGQANTGELFFGEGSRLTVL.

V and J are TRBV11-2 and TRBJ2-1; D perhaps matches TRBD2 (6 bases). This CDR3 comprises 16 residues. Per the germline V gene, CDR1 is SGHAT and CDR2 is FQNNGV. Trimming pared 5 bases from V and 4 bases from J, leaving 18 bases between. The CDR3 here is CASSRGLIVQYNEQFF. CDR3 nucleotides: TGTGCCAGCAGCCGGGGGTTAATTGTCCAGTACAATGAGCAGTTCTTC.

V is TRBV6-5 and J is TRBJ1-3; D not certain. The CDR3 totals 13 residues. From germline, CDR1 is MNHEY and CDR2 SVGAGI. V was clipped by 2 bases and J by 3 bases, with 5 bases between them. The CDR3 here is CASSYRNGNTIYF. The CDR3 region has the DNA TGTGCCAGCAGTTACCGGAATGGAAACACCATATATTTT.

This chain links TRBV5-8 with TRBJ1-4; D is uncertain. Between the trimmed V and J ends, which lost 4 bases and 0 bases, there was a span of 10 bases. CDR3 length: 15 amino acids. Per the germline V gene, CDR1 is SGHTS and CDR2 is YDEGEE. The CDR3 here is CASSGRGATNEKLFF. CDR3 DNA sequence: TGTGCCAGCAGCGGCCGCGGGGCAACTAATGAAAAACTGTTTTTT.

V is TRBV6-1 and J is TRBJ2-1; 7 bases are a match to TRBD1. Trimming removed 8 bases from V and 7 bases from J; junction bases left unmatched: 11. The CDR3 is 14 residues long. Germline-derived CDR1 and CDR2 are MNHNS and SASEGT. CDR3 amino acids: CASEDAVRGNEQFF. The DNA for the CDR3 is TGTGCCAGCGAGGATGCGGTCAGGGGGAATGAGCAGTTCTTC.

The V gene is TRBV19, the J gene TRBJ1-4; D remains ambiguous. This CDR3 has 13 residues. Between the trimmed V and J ends, which lost 7 bases and 0 bases, there was a span of 6 bases. Germline V gene lookup returns CDR1 LNHDA and CDR2 SQIVND (reference sequence). CDR3 sequence reads: CASTPATNEKLFF. As DNA, the CDR3 is TGTGCCAGTACCCCGGCAACTAATGAAAAACTGTTTTTT.

V and J are TRBV6-6 and TRBJ2-4; D is possibly TRBD2 (5 bases). There are 14 residues in the CDR3. Germline lookup yields CDR1 MNHNY and CDR2 SVGAGI (reference sequence). The germline V and J ends were trimmed by 5 bases and 3 bases, with 11 bases remaining between them. This CDR3 is CASSEGPRKNIQYF. The CDR3 DNA is TGTGCCAGCAGTGAGGGTCCCCGCAAAAACATTCAGTACTTC.

Only one count was recorded for this clone. V is TRBV29-1 and J is TRBJ2-2; 10 bases fit TRBD2. This CDR3 spans 15 amino acids. Germline CDR1 SQVTM, CDR2 ANQGSEA. V was pared by 5 bases and J by 1 base, with 4 bases of the junction left unmatched. The DNA for the CDR3 is TGCAGCGTTCGCCGACTAGCGGGGAACACCGGGGAGCTGTTTTTT. Its translation: CSVRRLAGNTGELFF.

The rearrangement links TRBV7-8 to TRBJ1-1; D ambiguous. V was cut by 1 base and J by 8 bases, with 11 bases left in between. The length of the CDR3 is 13 residues. Germline V gene data show CDR1 as SGHVS and CDR2 as FQNEAQ. CDR3 sequence reads: CASSLVLEAEAFF. Here the CDR3 DNA reads TGTGCCAGCAGCTTAGTCCTGGAGGCGGAAGCTTTCTTT.

The V gene is TRBV5-1, the J gene TRBJ2-5; TRBD1 matches at 9 bases. Losses at the gene ends were 4 bases for V and 0 bases for J; bases not matched to a gene: 1. This CDR3 has 14 residues. Germline assignment: CDR1 SGHRS and CDR2 YFSETQ. The DNA for the CDR3 is TGCGCCAGCAGCCGGACAGGGGACCAAGAGACCCAGTACTTC. Translated, it gives CASSRTGDQETQYF.

The CDR3 is CASSESGVLGYTF. CDR3 DNA: TGTGCCAGCAGTGAGTCAGGGGTTCTTGGCTACACCTTC. The rearrangement uses TRBV6-1 and TRBJ1-2, with D perhaps TRBD1 (6 bases). Trimming removed 3 bases from V and 7 bases from J, with 12 bases in between. This CDR3 has 13 residues. CDR1 and CDR2 (germline): MNHNS, SASEGT.

This clone was recorded only once. The chain recombines TRBV6-5 with TRBJ1-1; 7 positions match TRBD1. The CDR3 length is 13 residues. Unmatched junction bases numbered 9, after V lost 4 bases and J lost 10 bases. CDR1 and CDR2 (germline): MNHEY, SVGAGI. The chain's CDR3 is CASSSLETGLAFF. The DNA for the CDR3 is TGTGCCAGCAGTTCTTTAGAGACAGGGCTAGCTTTCTTT.

J is TRBJ2-1 and V is TRBV9; D not resolved. V lost 0 bases and J 6 bases, leaving 4 bases between the germline ends. The CDR3 is 12 amino acids. Germline values: CDR1 SGDLS, CDR2 YYNGEE. The CDR3 loop reads CASSVGFNEQFF. As DNA, the CDR3 is TGTGCCAGCAGCGTAGGGTTCAATGAGCAGTTCTTC.

With respect to this clone: Because the CDR3's place on the DNA is in doubt, the DNA is left out and the CDR3 is given as listed by TCRdb. The genes are TRBV6-5 and TRBJ2-7; the table's D call TRBD1 went unverified against the DNA. Germline V gene data show CDR1 as MNHEY and CDR2 as SVGAGI. Counting both end residues, the CDR3 totals 14 amino acids. CDR3 protein: CASSSSTGSYEQYF.

The chain employs TRBV7-3 and TRBJ2-6; 7 bases fit TRBD1. The CDR3 contains 17 residues. Losses at the gene ends were 5 bases for V and 2 bases for J; bases not matched to a gene: 9. CDR1 SGHTA and CDR2 FQGTGA come from the germline V gene. The CDR3 sequence: CASSARSDRAGANVLTF. The CDR3 region has the DNA TGTGCCAGCAGCGCCCGATCCGACAGGGCTGGGGCCAACGTCCTGACTTTC.

The rearrangement links TRBV27 to TRBJ1-2; 9 nucleotides line up with TRBD1. Germline CDR1 and CDR2: MNHEY and SMNVEV (reference sequence). Trimming cost V 5 bases and J 4 bases; bases outside gene matches: 8. CDR3 size: 15 residues. In nucleotides, the CDR3 is TGTGCCAGCAGTGCGGGACAGGGTTTTGGCTATGGCTACACCTTC. As protein: CASSAGQGFGYGYTF.